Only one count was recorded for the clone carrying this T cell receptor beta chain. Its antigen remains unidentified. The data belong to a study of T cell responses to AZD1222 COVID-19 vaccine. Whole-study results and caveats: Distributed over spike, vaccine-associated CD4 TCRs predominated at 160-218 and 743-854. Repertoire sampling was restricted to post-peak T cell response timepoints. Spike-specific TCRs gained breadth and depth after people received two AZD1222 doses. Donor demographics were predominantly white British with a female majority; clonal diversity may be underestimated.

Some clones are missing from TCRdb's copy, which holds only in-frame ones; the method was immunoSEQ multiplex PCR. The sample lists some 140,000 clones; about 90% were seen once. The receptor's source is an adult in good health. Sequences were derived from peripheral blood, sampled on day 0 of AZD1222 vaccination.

CDR3 DNA sequence: TGTGCCTGGAGTGTACTGAACTCAAATGAGCAGTTCTTC. Residues: CAWSVLNSNEQFF. V is TRBV30 and J is TRBJ2-1; no firm D call. Trimming removed 0 bases from V and 7 bases from J, with 10 bases in between. Germline CDR1 reads GTSNPN; CDR2 reads SVGIG (reference sequence). The CDR3 contains 13 residues.